This T cell receptor beta chain was identified during a study of early T cells in non-severe SARS-CoV-2 infection. This clonotype appeared a few times. Germline V gene lookup returns CDR1 SGDLS and CDR2 YYNGEE. Trimming at V came to 1 base and at J to 8 bases, leaving 8 bases not matched to a gene. The CDR3 length is 15 residues. Unique molecular identifier tags were affixed to discrete cDNA molecules. TCRdb fed the 5' RACE reads into MiXCR, producing one record per CDR3 protein. Of 55,000 to 65,000 distinct CDR3 sequences listed, around 12% were seen once; the top ten hold about 1.3%. The rearrangement joins TRBV9 to TRBJ2-3; 9 positions agree with TRBD2. Sequencing used whole blood, obtained at baseline. This receptor was taken from an adult who was a healthcare worker with PCR-confirmed SARS-CoV-2 infection or an uninfected control (not recorded which). The CDR3 bases are TGTGCCAGCAGCGTACCAGCGGGGGGCCTCGGTACGCAGTATTTT. Translated, it gives CASSVPAGGLGTQYF.